The 19 T cell receptor beta chains below all came from one sample that was sequenced in a study of post-analysis software for immune sequencing data. Antigens for these TCRs are unknown. Every TCR beta cDNA library bore unique molecular identifiers. TCRdb itself ran the PCR reads through MiXCR, one entry per CDR3 protein. The repertoire holds roughly 430,000 distinct CDR3 sequences, with approximately 39% as singletons. Study results and limitations: There were five or six TRBV segments more frequent in patients than controls, and TRBV5-6, TRBV5-1 and TRBV20-1 were among them.

Sample: blood. These receptors came from a girl aged 2 to 9 with multiple sclerosis.

There are many counts of this clonotype. The DNA for the CDR3 is TGCGCCAGCAGCCCGACAGGGAGAACAGATACGCAGTATTTT. It is translated as CASSPTGRTDTQYF. The chain recombines TRBV4-1 with TRBJ2-3; TRBD1 matches 7 bases. The V segment lost 4 bases and the J segment 3 bases; nucleotides outside the gene matches: 4. The CDR3 extends over 14 amino acids. Germline CDR1 reads MGHRA; CDR2 reads YSYEKL.

This chain connects TRBV20-1 to TRBJ2-1, with D possibly being TRBD2 (6 bases). V was trimmed by 2 bases and J by 5 bases, leaving 13 bases between them. The CDR3 totals 14 residues. In germline, CDR1 is DFQATT, CDR2 SNEGSKA (reference sequence). The CDR3 DNA reads as TGCAGTGCTAGAACTGCGGGACGTCACAATGAGCAGTTCTTC. Amino acid sequence: CSARTAGRHNEQFF.

This clonotype has just a few counts. This sequence joins TRBV24-1 and TRBJ2-1, with 11 bases matching TRBD2. Per germline, CDR1 KGHDR and CDR2 SFDVKD. This CDR3 is 19 amino acids long. The V gene end was trimmed by 7 bases and the J gene end by 2 bases; junction bases not matched to a gene: 15. The CDR3 nucleotides read TGTGCCACCAGCGATACAACCGGGACTAGCGGTCGCCCCTACAATGAGCAGTTCTTC. It specifies CATSDTTGTSGRPYNEQFF.

Turning to this clonotype: Germline and junction disagree at one end, which may indicate a read error. The chain combines TRBV20-1 with TRBJ1-5; maybe TRBD1 (5 bases). The germline gives CDR1 DFQATT, CDR2 SNEGSKA (reference sequence). The CDR3 loop spans 18 amino acids. This CDR3 reads CSARELFRGEGSNRPRHF. In nucleotides, the CDR3 is TGCAGTGCTAGAGAGTTGTTTAGAGGGGAGGGGAGCAATCGGCCCCGGCATTTT.

V is TRBV2 and J is TRBJ1-2, with D perhaps TRBD1 (6 bases). Germline CDR1 reads SNHLY; CDR2 reads FYNNEI. The CDR3 runs to 15 residues. Trimming cost V 6 bases and J 7 bases, with 21 bases left between them. The CDR3 DNA follows: TGTGCCAGCAGAGCCATAGGGGGGGGCCAACGTGGCTACACCTTC. Protein product: CASRAIGGGQRGYTF. The variable domain in full, with the rest retrieved from reference TRBV2 and TRBJ1-2, is EPEVTQTPSHQVTQMGQEVILRCVPISNHLYFYWYRQILGQKVEFLVSFYNNEISEKSEIFDDQFSVERPDGSNFTLKIRSTKLEDSAMYFCASRAIGGGQRGYTFGSGTRLTVV.

This clonotype was picked up a small number of times. This chain links TRBV20-1 with TRBJ2-1; the match to TRBD2 covers 8 bases. Germline V lookup: CDR1 DFQATT, CDR2 SNEGSKA (reference sequence). The CDR3 is 16 amino acids. V lost 6 bases and J lost 0; bases outside the gene matches: 10. The CDR3 loop reads CSAPFKRESSYNEQFF. The CDR3 nucleotides are TGCAGTGCCCCCTTTAAGCGGGAGAGCTCCTACAATGAGCAGTTCTTC.

This clonotype was recorded a few times. The chain links TRBV12-3 or TRBV12-4 to TRBJ1-1, with D perhaps TRBD1 (6 bases). V shed 9 bases and J shed 1 base, with 15 bases lying between them. This CDR3 has 14 residues. CDR3 sequence (DNA): TGTGCCAGTCTCAGGGGAGTGGCGAACACTGAAGCTTTCTTT. It specifies CASLRGVANTEAFF.

As concerns this clonotype: Possible read error: a much larger clone is one base away. The chain carries TRBV7-2 and TRBJ2-7, with a tentative D call TRBD2 (6 bases). The J call is in doubt because the DNA end fits TRBJ2-5 better. Germline assignment: CDR1 SGHTA and CDR2 FQGNSA. The CDR3 is 12 amino acids. CDR3 loop: CASSWREETQYF. CDR3 nucleotides: TGTGCCAGCAGCTGGAGGGAGGAGACCCAGTACTTC.

This clonotype has only a few counts. The genes are TRBV27 and TRBJ2-4, with 9 bases aligning to TRBD2. The J call is uncertain, as TRBJ2-7 better fits the DNA end. Looked up from germline, CDR1 is MNHEY and CDR2 is SMNVEV (reference sequence). The CDR3 is made up of 15 amino acids. This CDR3 reads CASSSLSGRMVEQYF. The CDR3, as DNA: TGTGCCAGCAGTTCTCTCAGCGGGAGGATGGTCGAGCAGTACTTC.

To note about this clonotype: One junction end does not reproduce the germline sequence, and a read error may be involved. The V call is TRBV5-1, the J call TRBJ1-1, with a weak D call TRBD1 (6 bases). Germline CDR1 and CDR2: SGHRS and YFSETQ. The CDR3 runs to 13 residues. CDR3 DNA sequence: TGCGCCAGCAGATATGGGGGGCAGACTGAAGTTTTCTTT. It is translated as CASRYGGQTEVFF. Variable domain in full (rest from reference TRBV5-1 and TRBJ1-1): KAGVTQTPRYLIKTRGQQVTLSCSPISGHRSVSWYQQTPGQGLQFLFEYFSETQRNKGNFPGRFSGRQFSNSRSEMNVSTLELGDSALYLCASRYGGQTEVFFGQGTRLTVV.

This clonotype was found a few times. V is TRBV5-4 and J is TRBJ2-5; D uncertain. Trimming pared 0 bases from V and 5 bases from J, leaving 8 bases between. The CDR3 is 13 residues long. CDR1 is SGHNT and CDR2 is YYREEE in the germline V gene (reference sequence). CDR3 sequence: CASSLDPLETQYF. The CDR3, as DNA: TGTGCCAGCAGCTTGGATCCTCTTGAGACCCAGTACTTC. The full variable domain, with the rest looked up from reference TRBV5-4 and TRBJ2-5, is ETGVTQSPTHLIKTRGQQVTLRCSSQSGHNTVSWYQQALGQGPQFIFQYYREEENGRGNFPPRFSGLQFPNYSSELNVNALELDDSALYLCASSLDPLETQYFGPGTRLLVL.

This rearrangement joins TRBV6-1 to TRBJ2-5, with a weak D call TRBD1 (6 bases). The germline CDR1 and CDR2 sequences are MNHNS and SASEGT. The CDR3 contains 13 residues. V was shortened by 6 bases and J by 0 bases, with 8 bases between the two germline ends. The CDR3, as DNA: TGTGCCAGCAGGGGGACAAACCAAGAGACCCAGTACTTC. Its translation: CASRGTNQETQYF.

The chain links TRBV5-1 to TRBJ1-2; 7 bases align to TRBD1. CDR3 length equals 14 residues. V lost 4 bases to trimming and J lost 2 bases; unmatched junction nucleotides: 5. Germline V gene sequence: CDR1 SGHRS, CDR2 YFSETQ. The CDR3 protein is CASSGGQRNYGYTF. In DNA, the CDR3 is TGCGCCAGCAGCGGGGGACAGCGAAACTATGGCTACACCTTC. The full variable domain, in which reference TRBV5-1 and TRBJ1-2 provide the parts outside the CDR3, is KAGVTQTPRYLIKTRGQQVTLSCSPISGHRSVSWYQQTPGQGLQFLFEYFSETQRNKGNFPGRFSGRQFSNSRSEMNVSTLELGDSALYLCASSGGQRNYGYTFGSGTRLTVV.

This clonotype was counted only a few times. CDR3 in DNA: TGCAGTGCTATTACCCTAGCGGGGGTGGCAGATACGCAGTATTTT. Translated, it gives CSAITLAGVADTQYF. J is TRBJ2-3 and V is TRBV20-1; 10 bases are a match to TRBD2. The V and J ends lost 4 bases and 4 bases, in that order; junction bases with no gene match: 8. This CDR3 contains 15 residues. From germline, CDR1 is DFQATT and CDR2 SNEGSKA (reference sequence).

This clonotype was detected a few times. The V and J genes are TRBV10-3 and TRBJ2-7, with D uncertain. The CDR3 has 15 residues. Per the germline V gene, CDR1 is ENHRY and CDR2 is SYGVKD. Trimming removed 0 bases at V and 0 bases at J, with 9 bases between. CDR3 in DNA: TGTGCCATCAGTGAGTCGACGAAAACCTCCTACGAGCAGTACTTC. Protein product: CAISESTKTSYEQYF.

The chain links TRBV7-2 to TRBJ2-7; D perhaps matches TRBD2 (6 bases). This CDR3 is 15 amino acids long. Germline V CDR1 and CDR2: SGHTA, FQGNSA. The V and J ends lost 2 bases and 4 bases respectively, with 15 bases between them. The chain's CDR3 is CASSLSRGGWYEQYF. The CDR3, as DNA: TGTGCCAGCAGCTTATCTAGGGGAGGATGGTACGAGCAGTACTTC. Filled out from reference TRBV7-2 and TRBJ2-7, the complete variable domain reads GAGVSQSPSNKVTEKGKDVELRCDPISGHTALYWYRQSLGQGLEFLIYFQGNSAPDKSGLPSDRFSAERTGGSVSTLTIQRTQQEDSAVYLCASSLSRGGWYEQYFGPGTRLTVT.

This clonotype was seen a few times. The gene calls are TRBV10-3 and TRBJ2-1; TRBD2 matches 8 bases. Germline CDR1 reads ENHRY; CDR2 reads SYGVKD. The V and J ends lost 4 bases and 2 bases, in that order; junction bases with no gene match: 4. The CDR3 is 15 residues long. The CDR3 bases are TGTGCCATCAGTGGTAGCGGGGAACCCTACAATGAGCAGTTCTTC. The encoded protein is CAISGSGEPYNEQFF.

This clonotype was counted at least ten times. This chain joins TRBV7-2 and TRBJ2-7, with D perhaps TRBD2 (5 bases). CDR3 size: 15 residues. V gave up 2 bases and J gave up 0 bases, with 11 bases separating them. Germline V gene lookup returns CDR1 SGHTA and CDR2 FQGNSA. The CDR3 nucleotides read TGTGCCAGCAGCTTAAACCGACTACCCTCCTACGAGCAGTACTTC. Translated, it gives CASSLNRLPSYEQYF.

J is TRBJ1-4 and V is TRBV7-9; TRBD1 is a possible D gene (5 bases). Per germline, CDR1 SEHNR and CDR2 FQNEAQ (reference sequence). The length of the CDR3 is 14 residues. Trimming pared 1 base from V and 7 bases from J, leaving 10 bases between. CDR3: CASSLDWGPEKLFF. Written as DNA, the CDR3 is TGTGCCAGCAGCTTAGATTGGGGACCTGAAAAACTGTTTTTT.